This entry is about one T cell receptor (beta chain). This sample was included in a study of shared clonotypes between healthy human individuals. Data came from immunoSEQ multiplex PCR; TCRdb stores just in-frame clones and leaves some out. Of approximately 330,000 clones listed, less than 75% are singletons. CDR3 size: 16 residues. V shed 4 bases and J shed 0 bases, with 14 bases lying between them. Germline-derived CDR1 and CDR2 are SGHRS and YFSETQ. This clonotype originated in a man aged 25-45 years in good health. Sequencing input: memory CD4+ T cells sorted from blood. The subset: CD45RA-negative fraction. The V and J genes are TRBV5-1 and TRBJ1-3, with unresolved D. The CDR3 DNA follows: TGCGCCAGCAGCCAAGGACGGGATGTCTCTGGAAACACCATATATTTT. Protein product: CASSQGRDVSGNTIYF.